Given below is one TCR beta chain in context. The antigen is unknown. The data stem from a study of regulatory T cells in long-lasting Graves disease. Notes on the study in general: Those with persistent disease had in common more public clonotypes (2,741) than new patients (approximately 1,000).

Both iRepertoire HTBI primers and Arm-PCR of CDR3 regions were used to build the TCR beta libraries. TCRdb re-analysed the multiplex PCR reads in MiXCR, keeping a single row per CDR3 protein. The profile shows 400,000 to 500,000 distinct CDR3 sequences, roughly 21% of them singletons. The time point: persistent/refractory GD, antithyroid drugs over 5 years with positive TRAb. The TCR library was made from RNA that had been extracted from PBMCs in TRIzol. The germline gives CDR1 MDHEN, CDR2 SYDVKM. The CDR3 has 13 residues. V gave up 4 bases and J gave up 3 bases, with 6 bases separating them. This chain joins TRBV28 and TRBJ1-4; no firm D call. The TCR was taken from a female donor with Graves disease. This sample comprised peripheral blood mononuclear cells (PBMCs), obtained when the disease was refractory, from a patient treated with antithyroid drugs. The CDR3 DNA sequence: TGTGCCAGCAGTTCCGGCTCTAATGAAAAACTGTTTTTT. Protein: CASSSGSNEKLFF.